This T cell receptor (beta chain) is from a study of vaccination and CD4 T cells after COVID-19. Comments on this clonotype: Its target is unknown.

Specified treatment: roughly ten-day PBMC culture with coronavirus spike peptide pools or control peptides (ViraFEST assay). Dates of positive PCR ran from March to December 2020, before US Alpha, Beta and Delta variants. Per the germline V gene, CDR1 is SGHNT and CDR2 is YENEEA. The V segment lost 3 bases and the J segment 2 bases; nucleotides outside the gene matches: 12. The CDR3 sequence is 17 residues long. CD4+ T cells that had been cultured provided DNA sequenced with the Oncomine TCR Beta short-read assay. MiXCR was run by TCRdb on the PCR reads, yielding one entry per CDR3 protein. The sample holds 14,000 to 15,000 distinct CDR3 sequences, 52% seen once.

What was sequenced was CD4+ T cells from blood, cultured in vitro. The receptor was derived from a human donor who had recovered from COVID-19. J is TRBJ2-5 and V is TRBV11-3, with 7 bases identical to TRBD2. CDR3 amino acids: CASSLGGASLPQETQYF. DNA for the CDR3: TGTGCCAGCAGCTTGGGAGGGGCGAGTCTTCCTCAAGAGACCCAGTACTTC.